The 20 T cell receptor beta chains in this list originate from one sample, sequenced in a study of T cell responses to AZD1222 COVID-19 vaccine. Method: immunoSEQ multiplex PCR; TCRdb's copy keeps in-frame clones and lacks some. The data contain around 140,000 clones, more than 85% of them seen just once; the ten biggest clones take up 1.5% to 2%. This specimen was peripheral blood, taken 28 days after the second AZD1222 dose. Receptors originate from an adult who received the AZD1222 COVID-19 vaccine.

V is TRBV19 and J is TRBJ1-2, with TRBD1 identical over 8 bases. From germline, CDR1 is LNHDA and CDR2 SQIVND (reference sequence). V gave up 7 bases and J gave up 2 bases; unmatched junction bases: 9. The CDR3 length is 15 residues. The CDR3 region is CASIPGTGLNYGYTF. CDR3 in DNA: TGTGCCAGTATCCCCGGGACAGGTTTAAACTATGGCTACACCTTC.

The chain employs TRBV11-2 and TRBJ1-2; TRBD1 matches at 7 bases. There are 13 residues in the CDR3. Trimming took 5 bases from V and 2 from J; bases not matched to a gene: 2. Germline CDR1 and CDR2: SGHAT and FQNNGV. CDR3 in amino acids: CASSRQGNYGYTF. In DNA form, the CDR3 reads TGTGCCAGCAGCCGACAGGGAAACTATGGCTACACCTTC.

The chain combines TRBV9 with TRBJ1-6; D possibly corresponds to TRBD1 (5 bases). Per the germline V gene, CDR1 is SGDLS and CDR2 is YYNGEE. Trimming removed 0 bases at V and 5 bases at J, with 12 bases between. The CDR3 runs to 16 residues. CDR3 sequence reads: CASSVAQGRNNSPLHF. In nucleotides, the CDR3 is TGTGCCAGCAGCGTAGCCCAGGGAAGAAATAATTCACCCCTCCACTTT.

The sample holds one count of this clone. The chain has TRBV19 and TRBJ1-4; TRBD1 might be the D (6 bases). The V and J ends lost 0 bases and 1 base respectively, with 15 bases between them. The CDR3 sequence is 18 residues long. Per the germline V gene, CDR1 is LNHDA and CDR2 is SQIVND (reference sequence). CDR3 amino acids: CASSIDPPGRGTNEKLFF. The CDR3, as DNA: TGTGCCAGTAGTATAGATCCCCCGGGCAGGGGAACTAATGAAAAACTGTTTTTT. The full variable domain, in which reference TRBV19 and TRBJ1-4 provide the parts outside the CDR3, is DGGITQSPKYLFRKEGQNVTLSCEQNLNHDAMYWYRQDPGQGLRLIYYSQIVNDFQKGDIAEGYSVSREKKESFPLTVTSAQKNPTAFYLCASSIDPPGRGTNEKLFFGSGTQLSVL.

The V gene is TRBV6-1, the J gene TRBJ1-4; D is possibly TRBD1 (5 bases). The germline V gene encodes CDR1 MNHNS and CDR2 SASEGT. V lost 5 bases, J lost 11 bases, and 9 bases lay in between. The CDR3 is made up of 11 amino acids. CDR3 loop: CASSYRGKLFF. DNA of the CDR3: TGTGCCAGCAGTTATAGGGGTAAACTGTTTTTT.

This chain uses TRBV18 with TRBJ2-5; 7 positions match TRBD2. Germline V lookup: CDR1 KGHSH, CDR2 LQKENI. V shed 4 bases, J shed 0 bases, and the junction held 5 bases outside the gene matches. The CDR3 has 15 amino acids. CDR3 sequence reads: CASSLQGGYQETQYF. The CDR3 nucleotides read TGTGCCAGCTCACTCCAGGGAGGGTACCAAGAGACCCAGTACTTC.

V is TRBV18 and J is TRBJ1-5; TRBD1 aligns across 10 bases. This CDR3 contains 13 residues. The germline CDR1 and CDR2 sequences are KGHSH and LQKENI. The V segment lost 3 bases and the J segment 7 bases; nucleotides outside the gene matches: 0. DNA of the CDR3: TGTGCCAGCTCACCGACAGGGGGCCAGCCCCAGCATTTT. It codes for CASSPTGGQPQHF. Full variable domain (missing parts from reference TRBV18 and TRBJ1-5): NAGVMQNPRHLVRRRGQEARLRCSPMKGHSHVYWYRQLPEEGLKFMVYLQKENIIDESGMPKERFSAEFPKEGPSILRIQQVVRGDSAAYFCASSPTGGQPQHFGDGTRLSIL.

This chain links TRBV6-4 with TRBJ1-2; the D gene is possibly TRBD1 (6 bases). V was shortened by 3 bases and J by 10 bases, with 12 bases between the two germline ends. Germline loops: CDR1 MRHNA, CDR2 SNTAGT. There are 12 residues in the CDR3. As DNA, the CDR3 is TGTGCCAGCAGTGATCGACAGGACACCTACACCTTC. This gives the protein CASSDRQDTYTF.

The V and J genes are TRBV24-1 and TRBJ2-4; tentatively, D is TRBD1 (7 bases). This CDR3 has 17 amino acids. Germline loops: CDR1 KGHDR, CDR2 SFDVKD. The V end lost 4 bases, the J end lost 0 bases, and 15 bases lay between the germline ends. The CDR3 region has the DNA TGTGCCACCAGTGACTTAAACAGGGGACTAGCCAAAAACATTCAGTACTTC. It translates to CATSDLNRGLAKNIQYF.

The V and J genes are TRBV5-1 and TRBJ1-2; 7 bases are shared with TRBD1. The CDR3 is 15 residues long. J lost 6 bases, V lost 2 bases, and 10 bases had no gene match. Germline V CDR1 and CDR2: SGHRS, YFSETQ. CDR3 amino acids: CASSFGQATGDGYTF. CDR3 DNA: TGCGCCAGCAGCTTCGGACAGGCTACTGGGGATGGCTACACCTTC.

The chain couples TRBV18 to TRBJ2-3; 12 bases match TRBD2. The CDR3 is 16 amino acids. Germline lookup yields CDR1 KGHSH and CDR2 LQKENI. V lost 3 bases, J lost 4 bases, and 5 bases stayed unmatched. CDR3 sequence: CASSPATSGGADTQYF. In nucleotides, the CDR3 is TGTGCCAGCTCACCGGCGACTAGCGGGGGAGCAGATACGCAGTATTTT.

The CDR3 coding sequence is TGTGCCACCAGTGATCCCCGCAGCACAGATACGCAGTATTTT. It specifies CATSDPRSTDTQYF. V is TRBV24-1 and J is TRBJ2-3; D is unresolved. Trimming took 3 bases from V and 0 from J, leaving 6 bases between them. Germline V gene lookup returns CDR1 KGHDR and CDR2 SFDVKD. The CDR3 has 14 residues.

The CDR3 loop is CSALQGDTQYF. Here the CDR3 DNA reads TGCAGTGCACTTCAGGGGGATACGCAGTATTTT. This chain joins TRBV20-1 and TRBJ2-3, with D possibly matching TRBD1 (6 bases). Germline CDR1 and CDR2: DFQATT and SNEGSKA (reference sequence). V lost 6 bases, J lost 6 bases, and 10 bases lay in between. This CDR3 is built from 11 residues.

This clone was seen once. The chain employs TRBV7-2 and TRBJ1-5; D perhaps matches TRBD1 (6 bases). There are 13 residues in the CDR3. Trimming cost V 4 bases and J 7 bases, with 11 bases left between them. Germline V gene data show CDR1 as SGHTA and CDR2 as FQGNSA. The CDR3 DNA follows: TGTGCCAGCAGCTCCCCGGGGGGCCAGCCCCAGCATTTT. This codes for CASSSPGGQPQHF.

The chain couples TRBV7-2 to TRBJ2-3; tentative D call: TRBD2 (6 bases). The CDR3 covers 13 residues. CDR1 and CDR2 (germline): SGHTA, FQGNSA. V lost 5 bases, J lost 7 bases, and 13 bases lay in between. The DNA for the CDR3 is TGTGCCAGCAGCGATTCGACTAGAAATACGCAGTATTTT. Its protein product is CASSDSTRNTQYF.

The gene calls are TRBV6-1 and TRBJ1-3; D uncertain. Germline-derived CDR1 and CDR2 are MNHNS and SASEGT. The V end lost 4 bases, the J end lost 2 bases, and 12 bases lay between the germline ends. The CDR3 runs to 15 residues. CDR3 in amino acids: CASSGAEGPGNTIYF. The CDR3 nucleotides are TGTGCCAGCAGTGGAGCTGAAGGGCCTGGAAACACCATATATTTT.

This chain connects TRBV7-2 to TRBJ2-1, with TRBD1 matching over 11 bases. Germline V CDR1 and CDR2: SGHTA, FQGNSA. This CDR3 is 17 amino acids long. The junction had 9 bases not matched to a gene; V was cut back by 5 bases and J by 3 bases. The CDR3 is CASSVSGTGGGYNEQFF. As DNA, the CDR3 is TGTGCCAGCAGCGTCAGCGGGACAGGGGGTGGCTACAATGAGCAGTTCTTC.

The chain is built from TRBV9 and TRBJ2-3; 8 bases align to TRBD2. V was clipped by 4 bases and J by 2 bases; unmatched bases: 9. Germline-derived CDR1 and CDR2 are SGDLS and YYNGEE. This CDR3 has 16 residues. Written as DNA, the CDR3 is TGTGCCAGCAGCTCGTCCGGGACTAGAGACACAGATACGCAGTATTTT. Protein product: CASSSSGTRDTDTQYF.

This chain uses TRBV5-5 with TRBJ1-5, with D perhaps TRBD1 (5 bases). There are 14 residues in the CDR3. Per the germline V gene, CDR1 is SGHKS and CDR2 is YYEKEE (reference sequence). V gave up 2 bases and J gave up 9 bases, with 15 bases separating them. CDR3 protein: CASSFQGNAGPQHF. The CDR3 DNA sequence: TGTGCCAGCAGCTTCCAGGGTAACGCGGGGCCCCAGCATTTT.

J is TRBJ2-1 and V is TRBV9; D gene unclear. CDR1 is SGDLS, CDR2 YYNGEE, per germline. Trimming took off 4 bases at V and 5 bases at J, with 16 bases between the two ends. The CDR3 sequence is 15 residues long. The CDR3 nucleotides read TGTGCCAGCAGCCCTAGAAGCGACGGACACAATGAGCAGTTCTTC. Translating gives CASSPRSDGHNEQFF.